This T cell receptor beta chain was sequenced for a study of blood T cell repertoires in COVID-19. TCRdb's table, derived via immunoSEQ multiplex PCR, lists solely in-frame clones and lacks some. This repertoire shows 180,000 or so clones, roughly 85% found once; its top ten account for around 8.2%. Germline CDR1 and CDR2: LNHNV and YYDKDF (reference sequence). The CDR3 spans 12 residues. J is TRBJ1-4 and V is TRBV15; D not resolved. The sample comprised peripheral blood. This receptor was taken from a man aged 55 to 70 with acute or convalescent COVID-19. CDR3 region: CAIGRRSEKLFF. The CDR3 nucleotides read TGTGCTATTGGGCGGAGGAGTGAAAAACTGTTTTTT.